These 32 T cell receptor beta chains came from one sample sequenced in a study of human T cells and chemical hapten exposure. Documented time point: pre-sensitization, week 0. Treatment of the sample: therapeutic diphenylcyclopropenone sensitization with weekly scalp DPC. Using its own MiXCR run on the RACE reads, TCRdb lists one record per CDR3 protein. The sample gives more than 80,000 distinct CDR3 sequences, about a tenth of which show up once; about 3% is in the top ten. The sequenced sample was whole blood, obtained in connection with sensitization to the hapten diphenylcyclopropenone (DPC). These receptors came from a woman aged 60 to 75 with alopecia areata. Some clones in this sample may be carry-over from other donors' samples.

Details on this clonotype: This could be a read error, since a much larger clone is one nucleotide away. The CDR3 here is CASSFKGHIYEQYF. Here the CDR3 DNA reads TGCGCCAGCAGCTTCAAGGGACATATCTACGAGCAGTACTTC. This rearrangement joins TRBV5-1 to TRBJ2-7; TRBD1 might be the D (6 bases). Germline CDR1 reads SGHRS; CDR2 reads YFSETQ. Trimming pared 2 bases from V and 3 bases from J, leaving 12 bases between. The CDR3 length is 14 residues.

This clonotype was picked up many times. The chain combines TRBV20-1 with TRBJ2-1; 12 bases map to TRBD1. The germline CDR1 and CDR2 sequences are DFQATT and SNEGSKA (reference sequence). Trimming took 3 bases from V and 7 from J; bases not matched to a gene: 16. The CDR3 extends over 18 amino acids. Here the CDR3 reads CSASGRDRGRAFGNEQFF. The CDR3 DNA sequence: TGCAGTGCTAGCGGTCGGGACAGGGGGCGGGCTTTTGGAAATGAGCAGTTCTTC.

The chain recombines TRBV7-9 with TRBJ2-2; TRBD1 matches at 8 bases. The V and J ends lost 5 bases and 7 bases, in that order; junction bases with no gene match: 12. The CDR3 runs to 16 residues. The germline V gene has CDR1 SEHNR and CDR2 FQNEAQ (reference sequence). The CDR3 sequence: CASSGPGQVLGGELFF. For the CDR3, the DNA is TGTGCCAGCAGCGGACCGGGACAGGTTCTTGGCGGGGAGCTGTTTTTT.

The rearrangement joins TRBV7-9 to TRBJ2-1; D unclear. With 6 bases removed from V and 4 bases from J, the gap between germline ends came to 10 bases. This CDR3 comprises 13 residues. Germline CDR1 is SEHNR and CDR2 is FQNEAQ (reference sequence). As DNA, the CDR3 is TGTGCCAGCAGTTTCGACATTTACAATGAGCAGTTCTTC. This encodes CASSFDIYNEQFF.

The V call is TRBV18, the J call TRBJ1-1; a weak D match, TRBD1 (6 bases). The CDR3 consists of 15 residues. Trimming cost V 3 bases and J 4 bases, with 15 bases left between them. Germline V lookup: CDR1 KGHSH, CDR2 LQKENI. DNA of the CDR3: TGTGCCAGCTCACCGCGGGCAGGGGAGAGCACTGAAGCTTTCTTT. This sequence encodes CASSPRAGESTEAFF.

This clonotype was seen a few times. V and J are TRBV6-5 and TRBJ2-3; TRBD2 aligns across 12 bases. The length of the CDR3 is 15 residues. Trimming took 6 bases from V and 5 from J; bases not matched to a gene: 6. Germline-derived CDR1 and CDR2 are MNHEY and SVGAGI. The chain's CDR3 is CASRQPTSGGDTQYF. CDR3 DNA: TGTGCCAGCAGGCAGCCGACTAGCGGGGGAGATACGCAGTATTTT.

This clonotype has more than one count but fewer than ten. The gene calls are TRBV3-1 and TRBJ1-1; D not certain. Trimming took off 4 bases at V and 11 bases at J, with 14 bases between the two ends. The germline CDR1 and CDR2 sequences are LGHDT and YNNKEL (reference sequence). The CDR3 runs to 12 residues. The CDR3 DNA is TGTGCCAGCAGCCGAGACCCCCATGCGGCTTTCTTT. The encoded protein is CASSRDPHAAFF. Full variable domain (remainder filled in from reference TRBV3-1 and TRBJ1-1): DTAVSQTPKYLVTQMGNDKSIKCEQNLGHDTMYWYKQDSKKFLKIMFSYNNKELIINETVPNRFSPKSPDKAHLNLHINSLELGDSAVYFCASSRDPHAAFFGQGTRLTVV.

This clonotype has ten or more counts. CDR3 nucleotide sequence: TGTGCCAGCAGTGACCCGGGGGAGCAGTACTTC. Protein sequence: CASSDPGEQYF. This chain connects TRBV2 to TRBJ2-7; D is possibly TRBD2 (5 bases). The CDR3 covers 11 residues. Germline V gives CDR1 SNHLY, CDR2 FYNNEI. Deletions cut 3 bases from V and 7 bases from J, with 7 bases between.

This clonotype was observed at least ten times. This chain links TRBV3-1 with TRBJ2-3; D gene ambiguous. This CDR3 is built from 15 residues. The V and J ends lost 1 base and 6 bases respectively, with 14 bases between them. Looked up from germline, CDR1 is LGHDT and CDR2 is YNNKEL (reference sequence). The CDR3 loop is CASSQGSITGDTQYF. CDR3 coding DNA: TGTGCCAGCAGCCAAGGTAGCATCACGGGTGATACGCAGTATTTT.

This clonotype was picked up many times. V usage is TRBV6-6 and J usage is TRBJ2-6; D not certain. V dropped 4 bases and J dropped 0 bases, with 7 bases sitting between them. In germline, CDR1 is MNHNY, CDR2 SVGAGI (reference sequence). This CDR3 has 15 residues. CDR3 bases: TGTGCCAGCAGTTCCCTCGTCTCTGGGGCCAACGTCCTGACTTTC. The encoded protein is CASSSLVSGANVLTF.

The sample holds many counts of this clonotype. This chain connects TRBV3-1 to TRBJ1-3; D gene unclear. CDR3 length equals 15 residues. Between the trimmed V and J ends, which lost 2 bases and 1 base, there was a span of 9 bases. Germline values: CDR1 LGHDT, CDR2 YNNKEL (reference sequence). The CDR3 DNA is TGTGCCAGCAGCCAACAGCGAACTTCTGGAAACACCATATATTTT. It translates to CASSQQRTSGNTIYF.

This clonotype was seen a handful of times. The chain links TRBV10-3 to TRBJ2-3; D unclear. V was pared by 6 bases and J by 2 bases, with 9 bases between. CDR1 and CDR2 from the germline V gene are ENHRY and SYGVKD. CDR3 length: 13 residues. CDR3 coding DNA: TGTGCCATCAGAAGGGTTTTCACAGATACGCAGTATTTT. It is translated as CAIRRVFTDTQYF.

This clonotype was observed many times. The chain recombines TRBV7-3 with TRBJ1-3, with a possible D match to TRBD1 (5 bases). The CDR3 spans 15 residues. Germline CDR1 and CDR2: SGHTA and FQGTGA. V lost 1 base and J lost 2, with 9 bases in between. CDR3 bases: TGTGCCAGCAGCTTAAACGGGGGAACTGGAAACACCATATATTTT. Translation gives CASSLNGGTGNTIYF.

This clonotype was seen repeatedly, ten times or more. This chain joins TRBV18 and TRBJ1-5; possible D gene TRBD1, 5 bases. There are 15 residues in the CDR3. Between the trimmed V and J ends, which lost 2 bases and 7 bases, there was a span of 15 bases. CDR1 KGHSH and CDR2 LQKENI come from the germline V gene. CDR3 nucleotides: TGTGCCAGCTCACCAGTGGGGGAGGGCCGGCAGCCCCAGCATTTT. It codes for CASSPVGEGRQPQHF.

This clonotype has more than one count but fewer than ten. This rearrangement joins TRBV5-1 to TRBJ1-5; tentatively, D is TRBD1 (5 bases). The V end lost 4 bases, the J end lost 2 bases, and 13 bases lay between the germline ends. CDR3 length: 15 residues. Germline values: CDR1 SGHRS, CDR2 YFSETQ. CDR3 nucleotide sequence: TGCGCCAGCAGCCTGGATCAGGGTCGCAATCAGCCCCAGCATTTT. It yields the protein CASSLDQGRNQPQHF.

This clonotype was recorded many times. The chain couples TRBV7-6 to TRBJ2-7; 8 nucleotides line up with TRBD1. With V trimmed by 4 bases and J by 6 bases, 8 bases remained unmatched. Germline lookup yields CDR1 SGHVS and CDR2 FNYEAQ. There are 14 residues in the CDR3. DNA for the CDR3: TGTGCCAGCAGCTGGACAGGGTCGAGCGTCGAGCAGTACTTC. It specifies CASSWTGSSVEQYF.

The J gene is TRBJ1-1, the V gene TRBV3-1; no definite D call. With 0 bases removed from V and 4 bases from J, the gap between germline ends came to 9 bases. Looked up from germline, CDR1 is LGHDT and CDR2 is YNNKEL (reference sequence). CDR3 length: 14 residues. DNA for the CDR3: TGTGCCAGCAGCCAAGAGGCTGTGGGCACTGAAGCTTTCTTT. Protein sequence: CASSQEAVGTEAFF. Supplemented by reference TRBV3-1 and TRBJ1-1, the full variable domain reads DTAVSQTPKYLVTQMGNDKSIKCEQNLGHDTMYWYKQDSKKFLKIMFSYNNKELIINETVPNRFSPKSPDKAHLNLHINSLELGDSAVYFCASSQEAVGTEAFFGQGTRLTVV.

This clonotype came up a few times. The chain combines TRBV6-6 with TRBJ2-1; 10 nucleotides match TRBD2. V lost 5 bases and J lost 10; bases outside the gene matches: 14. Germline V gives CDR1 MNHNY, CDR2 SVGAGI (reference sequence). The CDR3 sequence is 16 residues long. CDR3 protein: CASSASSGGLGGEQFF. The CDR3 DNA is TGTGCCAGCAGTGCCTCTAGCGGGGGACTCGGCGGGGAGCAGTTCTTC.

V usage is TRBV4-1 and J usage is TRBJ2-4, with D perhaps being TRBD1 or TRBD2 (5 bases each). Germline loops: CDR1 MGHRA, CDR2 YSYEKL. The CDR3 is made up of 17 amino acids. V was cut by 4 bases and J by 0 bases, with 16 bases left in between. The CDR3 spells CASSLTRGLLAKNIQYF. The CDR3 DNA follows: TGCGCCAGCAGCCTCACCCGGGGCCTACTAGCCAAAAACATTCAGTACTTC.

This clonotype was picked up a small number of times. Written as DNA, the CDR3 is TGTGCCAGCTCACCCCCCCCGGGGTTCGCAACTTTCTTT. Its translation: CASSPPPGFATFF. J is TRBJ1-1 and V is TRBV18; D unresolved. The CDR3 sequence is 13 residues long. CDR1 is KGHSH, CDR2 LQKENI, per germline. Trimming took 3 bases from V and 12 from J, leaving 17 bases between them.

Only a few counts were recorded for this clonotype. CDR3 residues: CASSPPGQARRHF. The CDR3 DNA reads TGTGCCAGCTCACCACCGGGACAGGCCCGGAGGCATTTT. This chain uses TRBV18 with TRBJ1-5; 8 nucleotides line up with TRBD1. The length of the CDR3 is 13 residues. Germline assignment: CDR1 KGHSH and CDR2 LQKENI. J lost 15 bases, V lost 0 bases, and 7 bases had no gene match.

The rearrangement links TRBV9 to TRBJ1-1; D gene uncertain. V lost 4 bases to trimming and J lost 5 bases, with 12 bases between them. Germline V lookup: CDR1 SGDLS, CDR2 YYNGEE. The CDR3 has 13 amino acids. The CDR3 protein is CASSQRDGTEAFF. The CDR3 region has the DNA TGTGCCAGCAGCCAACGAGACGGGACTGAAGCTTTCTTT.

About this clonotype itself: Being one base from a much bigger clone, this may be a read error. The DNA is left out, because the CDR3 cannot be placed on it with certainty; the CDR3 is given as TCRdb lists it. The chain's CDR3 is CASSEWGQGSWGNIRYF. The V gene is TRBV6-1, the J gene TRBJ2-4; the DNA was not used to check the table's D call, TRBD1. With termini counted, the CDR3 has 17 amino acids. The V gene's germline CDR1 is MNHNS and CDR2 SASEGT.

The V and J genes are TRBV7-9 and TRBJ2-1; TRBD1 matches at 9 bases. The V gene end was trimmed by 4 bases and the J gene end by 7 bases; junction bases not matched to a gene: 17. Germline V gene data show CDR1 as SEHNR and CDR2 as FQNEAQ (reference sequence). CDR3 length equals 18 residues. The DNA for the CDR3 is TGTGCCAGCAGCTCGCTACGCAACAGGGGTGACAGGGGGAATGAGCAGTTCTTC. Amino acids: CASSSLRNRGDRGNEQFF.

This clonotype showed up many times. The V call is TRBV5-6, the J call TRBJ1-4; TRBD1 matches 7 bases. The germline V gene encodes CDR1 SGHDT and CDR2 YYEEEE. The CDR3 spans 15 residues. The J segment lost 5 bases and the V segment lost 4 bases, leaving 8 bases of the junction unmatched. In nucleotides, the CDR3 is TGTGCCAGCAGCCTAACGGGGACAGAGAATGAAAAACTGTTTTTT. Translation: CASSLTGTENEKLFF.

This clonotype was found a few times. The V and J genes are TRBV10-3 and TRBJ2-2; D is possibly TRBD2 (5 bases). Deletions cut 3 bases from V and 0 bases from J, with 8 bases between. CDR1 is ENHRY, CDR2 SYGVKD, per germline. The CDR3 runs to 15 residues. CDR3 sequence (DNA): TGTGCCATCAGTGACCGACTATCGAACACCGGGGAGCTGTTTTTT. It specifies CAISDRLSNTGELFF.

This clonotype was counted at least ten times. The rearrangement uses TRBV6-1 and TRBJ1-4; 9 nucleotides align to TRBD1. This CDR3 is 20 amino acids long. Germline V gene lookup returns CDR1 MNHNS and CDR2 SASEGT. J lost 6 bases, V lost 0 bases, and 17 bases had no gene match. The CDR3 is CASSEALAGQGGLIHEKLFF. CDR3 sequence (DNA): TGTGCCAGCAGTGAAGCTCTAGCGGGACAGGGAGGGCTCATTCATGAAAAACTGTTTTTT.

There are a few counts of this clonotype. This chain links TRBV5-5 with TRBJ1-1; D unresolved. The length of the CDR3 is 14 residues. Germline loops: CDR1 SGHKS, CDR2 YYEKEE (reference sequence). V dropped 4 bases and J dropped 4 bases, with 14 bases sitting between them. The CDR3 loop reads CASSPSGPGTEAFF. CDR3 in DNA: TGTGCCAGCAGCCCAAGCGGGCCGGGCACTGAAGCTTTCTTT.

The chain carries TRBV3-1 and TRBJ2-1; tentative D call: TRBD2 (6 bases). The V end lost 0 bases, the J end lost 4 bases, and 16 bases lay between the germline ends. The CDR3 extends over 17 amino acids. Germline-derived CDR1 and CDR2 are LGHDT and YNNKEL (reference sequence). The CDR3 region has the DNA TGTGCCAGCAGCCAAGATGGGGGGTTGGACTTATACAATGAGCAGTTCTTC. This encodes CASSQDGGLDLYNEQFF.

This clonotype appeared a few times. The genes are TRBV2 and TRBJ2-6; TRBD1 is a possible D gene (6 bases). Trimming removed 7 bases at V and 0 bases at J, with 19 bases between. Germline CDR1 is SNHLY and CDR2 is FYNNEI. The CDR3 spans 18 residues. In nucleotides, the CDR3 is TGTGCCAGCACCGGGTTGCCAGGGGTTCTCTCTGGGGCCAACGTCCTGACTTTC. It specifies CASTGLPGVLSGANVLTF.

This clonotype was detected many times. The genes are TRBV5-6 and TRBJ1-5, with a tentative D call TRBD1 (5 bases). The CDR3 contains 12 residues. Trimming took 1 base from V and 11 from J, leaving 10 bases between them. Per germline, CDR1 SGHDT and CDR2 YYEEEE. Here the CDR3 reads CASSLRGTAQHF. The CDR3 region has the DNA TGTGCCAGCAGCTTGAGGGGTACGGCCCAGCATTTT.

This clonotype has at least ten counts. The chain uses TRBV4-1 and TRBJ2-7; D may correspond to TRBD1 or TRBD2 (6 bases each). CDR3 length: 15 amino acids. Germline V CDR1 and CDR2: MGHRA, YSYEKL. V lost 3 bases to trimming and J lost 6 bases, with 18 bases between them. CDR3 amino acids: CASSQQQRGAGEQYF. Written as DNA, the CDR3 is TGCGCCAGCAGCCAGCAACAGAGGGGGGCGGGCGAGCAGTACTTC.